The 25 T cell receptor beta chains below were found in one sample sequenced in a study of blood T cell repertoires in COVID-19. Sequencing was performed with immunoSEQ multiplex PCR; in TCRdb, only in-frame clones are kept and a portion is missing. Counted here are roughly 290,000 clones, more than 80% occurring once; the ten biggest clones make up around 6.8%. The sequenced sample was peripheral blood. These receptors all stem from a woman aged 25 to 39 with COVID-19, enrolled during active disease.

V is TRBV10-3 and J is TRBJ2-7, with 9 bases aligning to TRBD2. CDR1 and CDR2 (germline): ENHRY, SYGVKD. The CDR3 is 15 amino acids. Trimming removed 3 bases from V and 6 bases from J; junction bases left unmatched: 9. In nucleotides, the CDR3 is TGTGCCATCAGTGATTCTGGGACTAGCAGAACCGAGCAGTACTTC. This codes for CAISDSGTSRTEQYF.

J is TRBJ2-7 and V is TRBV2; D remains ambiguous. Germline V gives CDR1 SNHLY, CDR2 FYNNEI. The CDR3 has 15 amino acids. V was trimmed by 1 base and J by 0 bases, leaving 10 bases between them. Written as DNA, the CDR3 is TGTGCCAGCAGTGAAGTGGCCACCCTCTCCTACGAGCAGTACTTC. As protein: CASSEVATLSYEQYF. The full variable domain, completed using reference TRBV2 and TRBJ2-7, is EPEVTQTPSHQVTQMGQEVILRCVPISNHLYFYWYRQILGQKVEFLVSFYNNEISEKSEIFDDQFSVERPDGSNFTLKIRSTKLEDSAMYFCASSEVATLSYEQYFGPGTRLTVT.

J is TRBJ2-6 and V is TRBV19; D perhaps matches TRBD1 (5 bases). The germline gives CDR1 LNHDA, CDR2 SQIVND (reference sequence). The CDR3 consists of 17 residues. Trimming took off 7 bases at V and 0 bases at J, with 16 bases between the two ends. CDR3 protein: CASTKQVLRSGANVLTF. For the CDR3, the DNA is TGTGCCAGTACCAAACAGGTCCTCCGCTCTGGGGCCAACGTCCTGACTTTC. The variable domain in full, completed from reference TRBV19 and TRBJ2-6, reads DGGITQSPKYLFRKEGQNVTLSCEQNLNHDAMYWYRQDPGQGLRLIYYSQIVNDFQKGDIAEGYSVSREKKESFPLTVTSAQKNPTAFYLCASTKQVLRSGANVLTFGAGSRLTVL.

This clone was detected once. The chain employs TRBV2 and TRBJ1-6; 7 bases line up with TRBD1. This CDR3 comprises 15 residues. V dropped 4 bases and J dropped 10; count of bases not matched to a gene: 10. The germline gives CDR1 SNHLY, CDR2 FYNNEI. CDR3 DNA: TGTGCCAGCAGTGTCGAAACAGGGGTTGGGTCACCCCTCCACTTT. This translates into CASSVETGVGSPLHF.

The rearrangement joins TRBV5-1 to TRBJ2-4; 10 nucleotides agree with TRBD1. This CDR3 is built from 14 residues. The V segment lost 4 bases and the J segment 9 bases; nucleotides outside the gene matches: 7. CDR1 is SGHRS and CDR2 is YFSETQ in the germline V gene. The CDR3 coding sequence is TGCGCCAGCAGCGACGGGACAGGGGAGGGCATTCAGTACTTC. It is translated as CASSDGTGEGIQYF. The variable domain in full, with the rest retrieved from reference TRBV5-1 and TRBJ2-4, is KAGVTQTPRYLIKTRGQQVTLSCSPISGHRSVSWYQQTPGQGLQFLFEYFSETQRNKGNFPGRFSGRQFSNSRSEMNVSTLELGDSALYLCASSDGTGEGIQYFGAGTRLSVL.

The chain couples TRBV2 to TRBJ2-1, with TRBD2 matching 10 bases. The CDR3 loop spans 15 amino acids. J lost 0 bases, V lost 6 bases, and 2 bases had no gene match. Germline V lookup: CDR1 SNHLY, CDR2 FYNNEI. The CDR3 region is CASRASGSSYNEQFF. The CDR3 DNA follows: TGTGCCAGCAGGGCTAGCGGGAGCTCCTACAATGAGCAGTTCTTC.

V and J are TRBV28 and TRBJ2-7; tentative D call: TRBD2 (5 bases). CDR1 is MDHEN and CDR2 is SYDVKM in the germline V gene. This CDR3 has 14 amino acids. Trimming left V 6 bases short and J 4 bases short, with 16 bases between. CDR3: CASSRGPLKYEQYF. As DNA, the CDR3 is TGTGCCAGCAGCCGCGGGCCGCTGAAATACGAGCAGTACTTC. Full variable domain (remainder filled in from reference TRBV28 and TRBJ2-7): DVKVTQSSRYLVKRTGEKVFLECVQDMDHENMFWYRQDPGLGLRLIYFSYDVKMKEKGDIPEGYSVSREKKERFSLILESASTNQTSMYLCASSRGPLKYEQYFGPGTRLTVT.

The rearrangement links TRBV4-1 to TRBJ1-2; D unresolved. V was clipped by 0 bases and J by 8 bases, with 16 bases between them. The V gene's germline CDR1 is MGHRA and CDR2 YSYEKL. The CDR3 is 15 residues long. The CDR3 loop reads CASSQDRESNEGYTF. The CDR3 region has the DNA TGCGCCAGCAGCCAAGATCGTGAAAGCAACGAGGGCTACACCTTC.

This chain joins TRBV28 and TRBJ2-7; possibly TRBD1 for D (5 bases). In germline, CDR1 is MDHEN, CDR2 SYDVKM. The ends were cut back, 4 bases at V and 2 bases at J, with 15 bases in the middle. The CDR3 spans 15 residues. Written as DNA, the CDR3 is TGTGCCAGCAGTTCCCGCTTGACAGAGACCTACGAGCAGTACTTC. Its protein is CASSSRLTETYEQYF. Using reference TRBV28 and TRBJ2-7 for the parts outside the CDR3, the full variable domain is DVKVTQSSRYLVKRTGEKVFLECVQDMDHENMFWYRQDPGLGLRLIYFSYDVKMKEKGDIPEGYSVSREKKERFSLILESASTNQTSMYLCASSSRLTETYEQYFGPGTRLTVT.

The chain employs TRBV3-1 (or the pseudogene TRBV3-2) and TRBJ2-5; 9 bases fit TRBD1. This CDR3 spans 17 amino acids. Germline CDR1 reads LGHDT; CDR2 reads YNNKEL (reference sequence). V lost 0 bases and J lost 1; bases outside the gene matches: 6. The CDR3 is CASSQDRDRVAQETQYF. The CDR3 nucleotides are TGTGCCAGCAGCCAAGATCGGGACAGGGTAGCCCAAGAGACCCAGTACTTC.

J is TRBJ2-7 and V is TRBV5-6, with 9 bases lining up with TRBD1. The CDR3 is made up of 19 amino acids. The V gene end was trimmed by 4 bases and the J gene end by 5 bases; junction bases not matched to a gene: 22. Germline values: CDR1 SGHDT, CDR2 YYEEEE. CDR3 sequence: CASSGLGTGTGIQSDEQYF. The CDR3 DNA is TGTGCCAGCAGCGGTCTAGGCACCGGGACAGGGATTCAAAGCGACGAGCAGTACTTC.

This chain joins TRBV3-1 (or the pseudogene TRBV3-2) and TRBJ2-5; tentative D call: TRBD2 (7 bases). The V and J ends lost 5 bases and 5 bases respectively, with 9 bases between them. The germline CDR1 and CDR2 sequences are LGHDT and YNNKEL (reference sequence). The CDR3 spans 12 residues. CDR3 sequence reads: CASSSGGETQYF. Written as DNA, the CDR3 is TGTGCCAGCAGCTCGGGGGGCGAGACCCAGTACTTC.

This rearrangement joins TRBV5-6 to TRBJ2-5, with a tentative D call TRBD1 (5 bases). The V gene lost 0 bases and the J gene lost 5 bases, with 8 bases spanning the gap. Germline CDR1 and CDR2: SGHDT and YYEEEE. This CDR3 is built from 13 residues. The CDR3 region has the DNA TGTGCCAGCAGCTTGGCAGGGTTGGAGACCCAGTACTTC. It specifies CASSLAGLETQYF.

The rearrangement links TRBV2 to TRBJ1-5; 9 nucleotides line up with TRBD1. Germline V gives CDR1 SNHLY, CDR2 FYNNEI. The length of the CDR3 is 15 residues. The trim removed 6 bases at V and 6 bases at J, leaving 9 bases unmatched. The CDR3 here is CASSGDRVSLQPQHF. The CDR3 DNA reads as TGTGCCAGCAGCGGGGACAGGGTAAGCCTTCAGCCCCAGCATTTT. The complete variable domain, with remaining parts taken from reference TRBV2 and TRBJ1-5, reads EPEVTQTPSHQVTQMGQEVILRCVPISNHLYFYWYRQILGQKVEFLVSFYNNEISEKSEIFDDQFSVERPDGSNFTLKIRSTKLEDSAMYFCASSGDRVSLQPQHFGDGTRLSIL.

The rearrangement joins TRBV19 to TRBJ1-2, with D hard to call. The V and J ends lost 2 bases and 7 bases respectively, with 20 bases between them. This CDR3 region has 16 residues. Germline V gene data show CDR1 as LNHDA and CDR2 as SQIVND (reference sequence). Here the CDR3 reads CASSISYRDTNPGYTF. The CDR3 nucleotides are TGTGCCAGTAGTATAAGTTATCGGGATACTAATCCTGGCTACACCTTC.

This chain links TRBV19 with TRBJ1-1; no reliable D call. The CDR3 is 14 amino acids. V was trimmed by 5 bases and J by 5 bases, leaving 15 bases between them. Germline-derived CDR1 and CDR2 are LNHDA and SQIVND (reference sequence). For the CDR3, the DNA is TGTGCCAGTAGTCCCTTCGGACGAGGGACTGAAGCTTTCTTT. It encodes CASSPFGRGTEAFF.

This clone showed up just a few times. CDR3 nucleotide sequence: TGTGCCAGCAGTGGGGGGGGACTTCTAGGCTACACCTTC. Translation gives CASSGGGLLGYTF. The chain uses TRBV2 and TRBJ1-2, with D possibly TRBD1 on 5 matching bases. CDR1 SNHLY and CDR2 FYNNEI come from the germline V gene. V lost 4 bases to trimming and J lost 8 bases, with 14 bases between them. CDR3 size: 13 residues.

J is TRBJ1-4 and V is TRBV25-1; TRBD1 matches at 7 bases. From germline, CDR1 is MGHDK and CDR2 SYGVNS. The CDR3 has 15 residues. J was trimmed by 3 bases and V by 3 bases; bases with no gene match: 4. The CDR3 sequence: CASSDPGTANEKLFF. The CDR3 DNA sequence: TGTGCCAGCAGTGACCCCGGGACAGCTAATGAAAAACTGTTTTTT.

This chain connects TRBV2 to TRBJ1-5, with 8 positions matching TRBD1. This CDR3 comprises 15 residues. Germline values: CDR1 SNHLY, CDR2 FYNNEI. The junction had 3 bases not matched to a gene; V was cut back by 2 bases and J by 3 bases. The CDR3 bases are TGTGCCAGCAGTGAATACAGGGGGATCAATCAGCCCCAGCATTTT. This codes for CASSEYRGINQPQHF. Using reference TRBV2 and TRBJ1-5 for the parts outside the CDR3, the full variable domain is EPEVTQTPSHQVTQMGQEVILRCVPISNHLYFYWYRQILGQKVEFLVSFYNNEISEKSEIFDDQFSVERPDGSNFTLKIRSTKLEDSAMYFCASSEYRGINQPQHFGDGTRLSIL.

The chain combines TRBV4-2 with TRBJ2-1; D is undetermined. The CDR3 runs 13 residues. The ends were cut back, 4 bases at V and 0 bases at J, with 4 bases in the middle. CDR1 is LGHNA, CDR2 YNFKEQ, per germline. The CDR3 bases are TGTGCCAGCAGCCTTAGCTCCTACAATGAGCAGTTCTTC. Protein product: CASSLSSYNEQFF.

The rearrangement links TRBV27 to TRBJ2-7; tentatively, D is TRBD1 (5 bases). The germline V and J ends were trimmed by 3 bases and 0 bases, with 15 bases remaining between them. The germline V gene encodes CDR1 MNHEY and CDR2 SMNVEV (reference sequence). CDR3 length: 16 residues. CDR3 sequence reads: CASSLSLDTLSYEQYF. The CDR3 bases are TGTGCCAGCAGTTTGAGTTTGGACACACTCTCCTACGAGCAGTACTTC.

DNA for the CDR3: TGTGCCACCAGTGGAACCGGGACAGGCTATGGCTACACCTTC. This encodes CATSGTGTGYGYTF. The chain couples TRBV24-1 to TRBJ1-2; the match to TRBD1 covers 8 bases. This CDR3 comprises 14 residues. Trimming at V came to 5 bases and at J to 4 bases, leaving 5 bases not matched to a gene. Germline V gene lookup returns CDR1 KGHDR and CDR2 SFDVKD.

The V gene is TRBV5-1, the J gene TRBJ1-4; TRBD1 agrees at 7 bases. CDR1 and CDR2 (germline): SGHRS, YFSETQ. V lost 4 bases to trimming and J lost 3 bases; unmatched junction nucleotides: 3. CDR3 length: 14 residues. CDR3 amino acids: CASSPGQSNEKLFF. The DNA of the CDR3 is TGCGCCAGCAGCCCGGGACAGTCTAATGAAAAACTGTTTTTT.

This clone occurred a few times. The chain uses TRBV2 and TRBJ1-6; tentatively, D is TRBD1 (5 bases). V lost 4 bases and J 9 bases, leaving 13 bases between the germline ends. The germline V gene has CDR1 SNHLY and CDR2 FYNNEI. CDR3 length: 14 amino acids. CDR3 nucleotide sequence: TGTGCCAGCAGTGGGAGGGGCGAAGTTTCACCCCTCCACTTT. Translated, it gives CASSGRGEVSPLHF.

The J gene is TRBJ2-1, the V gene TRBV5-6; D might be TRBD2 (5 bases). Germline loops: CDR1 SGHDT, CDR2 YYEEEE. Trimming took off 1 base at V and 9 bases at J, with 11 bases between the two ends. This CDR3 spans 13 amino acids. CDR3 DNA sequence: TGTGCCAGCAGCTTGCCACTAGTAACTGAGCAGTTCTTC. This translates into CASSLPLVTEQFF.